This TCR beta chain was found in a study of cytomegalovirus exposure and HLA in healthy donors. Study information: From donors who were HLA-typed, an early data release held 80 million or so unique TCRs. Study-level findings and limits: Being productive about 90% or about 30% of the time was typical of most TCR beta V segments in an earlier analysis. Confirmation was obtained in vitro that a few CMV-associated chains are specific for CMV antigens.

The PCR used 60 Vbeta and 13 Jbeta primers. Libraries were prepared by immunoSEQ multiplex PCR; TCRdb keeps only in-frame clonotypes and omits some of them. The table records about 120,000 clones, about 79% of them present only once. The V segment lost 4 bases and the J segment 6 bases; nucleotides outside the gene matches: 6. The germline gives CDR1 SNHLY, CDR2 FYNNEI. The CDR3 has 14 residues. Regarding this clone: Its matching antigen is unknown.

This receptor was identified in a man aged 25 to 40 in good health and CMV-seropositive. The sample taken for sequencing was PBMCs. The rearrangement links TRBV2 to TRBJ2-1, with TRBD2 identical over 7 bases. The CDR3 region is CASSAREIINEQFF. The CDR3 DNA sequence: TGTGCCAGCAGTGCGCGGGAGATTATCAATGAGCAGTTCTTC. The entire variable domain, with the rest obtained from reference TRBV2 and TRBJ2-1, is as follows: EPEVTQTPSHQVTQMGQEVILRCVPISNHLYFYWYRQILGQKVEFLVSFYNNEISEKSEIFDDQFSVERPDGSNFTLKIRSTKLEDSAMYFCASSAREIINEQFFGPGTRLTVL.